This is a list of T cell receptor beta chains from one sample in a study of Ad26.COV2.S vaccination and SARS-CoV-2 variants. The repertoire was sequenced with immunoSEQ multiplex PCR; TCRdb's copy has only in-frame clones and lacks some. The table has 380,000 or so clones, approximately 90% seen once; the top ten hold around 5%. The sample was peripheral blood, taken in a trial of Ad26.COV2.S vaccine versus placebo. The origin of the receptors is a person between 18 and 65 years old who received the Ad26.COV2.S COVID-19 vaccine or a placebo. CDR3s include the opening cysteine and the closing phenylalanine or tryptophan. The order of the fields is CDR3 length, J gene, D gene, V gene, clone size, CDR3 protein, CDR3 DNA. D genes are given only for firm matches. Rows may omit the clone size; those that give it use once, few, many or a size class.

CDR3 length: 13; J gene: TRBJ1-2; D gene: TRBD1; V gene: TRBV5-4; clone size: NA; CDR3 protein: CASSRQGPDGYTF; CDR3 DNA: TGTGCCAGCAGTCGACAGGGTCCGGATGGCTACACCTTC
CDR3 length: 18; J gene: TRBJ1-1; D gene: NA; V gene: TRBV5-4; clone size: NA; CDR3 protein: CASSRTRDTQLSGTEAFF; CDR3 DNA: TGTGCCAGCAGTCGTACACGGGACACACAGCTATCGGGCACTGAAGCTTTCTTT
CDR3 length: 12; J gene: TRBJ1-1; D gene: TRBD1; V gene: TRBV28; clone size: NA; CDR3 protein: CASKIKGAGAFF; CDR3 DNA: TGTGCCAGCAAAATTAAGGGGGCAGGAGCTTTCTTT
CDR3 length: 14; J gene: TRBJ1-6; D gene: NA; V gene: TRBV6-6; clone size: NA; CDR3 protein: CASSYARGESPLHF; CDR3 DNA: TGTGCCAGCAGTTACGCCCGGGGAGAATCACCCCTCCACTTT
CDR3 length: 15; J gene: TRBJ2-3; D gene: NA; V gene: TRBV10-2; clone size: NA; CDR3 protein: CASSDLSGTTDTQYF; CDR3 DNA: TGCGCCAGCAGTGATTTATCGGGAACCACAGATACGCAGTATTTT
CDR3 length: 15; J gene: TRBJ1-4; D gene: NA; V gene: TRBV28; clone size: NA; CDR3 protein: CASSAKGVANEKLFF; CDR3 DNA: TGTGCCAGCAGCGCAAAGGGGGTGGCTAATGAAAAACTGTTTTTT
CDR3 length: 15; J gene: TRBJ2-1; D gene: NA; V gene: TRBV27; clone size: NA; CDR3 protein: CASSPPWGESHEQFF; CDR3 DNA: TGTGCCAGCAGCCCGCCATGGGGTGAGTCCCATGAGCAGTTCTTC
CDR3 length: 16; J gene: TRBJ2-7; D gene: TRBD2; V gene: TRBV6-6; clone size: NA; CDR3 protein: CASSYSSGRVTYEQYF; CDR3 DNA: TGTGCCAGCAGTTACTCCTCAGGGAGGGTGACCTACGAGCAGTACTTC
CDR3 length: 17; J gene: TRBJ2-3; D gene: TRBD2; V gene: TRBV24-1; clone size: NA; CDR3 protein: CATSDSAAGGITDTQYF; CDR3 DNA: TGTGCCACCAGTGATTCGGCAGCGGGGGGGATCACAGATACGCAGTATTTT
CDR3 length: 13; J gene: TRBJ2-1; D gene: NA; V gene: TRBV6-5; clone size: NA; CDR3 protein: CASSYSDRDEQFF; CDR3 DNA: TGTGCCAGCAGTTACTCGGACCGCGATGAGCAGTTCTTC
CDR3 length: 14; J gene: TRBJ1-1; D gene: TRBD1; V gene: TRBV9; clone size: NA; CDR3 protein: CASSVGTGGTEAFF; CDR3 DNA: TGTGCCAGCAGCGTCGGGACAGGGGGCACTGAAGCTTTCTTT
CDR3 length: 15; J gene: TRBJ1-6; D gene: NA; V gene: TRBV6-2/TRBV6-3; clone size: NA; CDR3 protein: CASSYAAGNGSPLHF; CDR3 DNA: TGTGCCAGCAGTTACGCGGCGGGGAACGGTTCACCCCTCCACTTT
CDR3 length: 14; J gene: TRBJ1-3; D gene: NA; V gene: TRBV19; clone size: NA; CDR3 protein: CASNRQNSGNTIYF; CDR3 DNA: TGTGCCAGTAACCGACAGAACTCTGGAAACACCATATATTTT
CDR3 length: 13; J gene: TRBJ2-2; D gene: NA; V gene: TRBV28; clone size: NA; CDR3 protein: CASRGQNTGELFF; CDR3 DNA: TGTGCCAGCAGAGGTCAAAACACCGGGGAGCTGTTTTTT
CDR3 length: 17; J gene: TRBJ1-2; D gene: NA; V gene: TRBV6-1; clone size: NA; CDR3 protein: CASSEKRFGVTNYGYTF; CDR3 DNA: TGTGCCAGCAGTGAAAAGAGATTCGGAGTTACTAACTATGGCTACACCTTC
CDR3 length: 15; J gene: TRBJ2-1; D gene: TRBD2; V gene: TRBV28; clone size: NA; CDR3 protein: CASSTLAGDYNEQFF; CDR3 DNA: TGTGCCAGCAGTACCCTAGCGGGAGACTACAATGAGCAGTTCTTC
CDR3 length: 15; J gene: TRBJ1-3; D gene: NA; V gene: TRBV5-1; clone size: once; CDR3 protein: CASSLAGSSGNTIYF; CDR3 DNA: TGCGCCAGCAGCTTGGCGGGGAGCTCTGGAAACACCATATATTTT
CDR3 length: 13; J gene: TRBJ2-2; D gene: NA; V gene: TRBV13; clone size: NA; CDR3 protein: CASSLSVTGELFF; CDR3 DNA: TGTGCCAGCAGCTTATCTGTCACCGGGGAGCTGTTTTTT
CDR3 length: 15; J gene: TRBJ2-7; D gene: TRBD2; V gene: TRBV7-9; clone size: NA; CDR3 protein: CASSWIAGGYNEQYF; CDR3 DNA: TGTGCCAGCAGCTGGATAGCGGGGGGGTATAACGAGCAGTACTTC
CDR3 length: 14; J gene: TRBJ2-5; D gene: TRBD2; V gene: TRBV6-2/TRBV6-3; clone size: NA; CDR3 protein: CASSLSSGGETQYF; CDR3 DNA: TGTGCCAGCAGTCTATCTAGCGGGGGGGAGACCCAGTACTTC
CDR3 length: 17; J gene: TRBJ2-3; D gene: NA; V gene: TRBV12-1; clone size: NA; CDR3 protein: CASSFVGGQGRTDTQYF; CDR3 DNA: TGTGCCAGCAGCTTTGTGGGCGGACAGGGTAGGACAGATACGCAGTATTTT
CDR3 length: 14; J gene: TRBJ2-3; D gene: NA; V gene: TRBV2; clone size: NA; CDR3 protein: CASSGGVNTDTQYF; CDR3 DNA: TGTGCCAGCAGTGGCGGTGTTAACACAGATACGCAGTATTTT